The rows below give T cell receptor beta chains drawn from one sample of a study of vaccination effects on CD4 cells after COVID-19. TCRdb's copy holds only in-frame clones and misses some; the assay was immunoSEQ multiplex PCR. Here the sample spans about 43,000 clones, roughly four fifths being singletons. These receptors are not linked to any known antigen. Material: CD4+ T cells from PBMCs cultured with SARS-CoV-2 spike peptides, obtained before COVID-19 vaccination. The source is a human donor who received a COVID-19 vaccine. The CDR3 runs from the conserved cysteine through the conserved F or W. D genes are given only for firm matches. Clone size is given for some rows only: seen once, a few or many times, or a class if the clone is expanded.

J	size	V	D	length	CDR3
TRBJ1-5	-	TRBV5-1	-	13	CASSLTGFQPQHF
TRBJ1-1	-	TRBV6-5	TRBD1	13	CASRTGLNTEAFF
TRBJ1-2	-	TRBV7-8	TRBD1	15	CASSRGQGSNYGYTF
TRBJ1-3	-	TRBV6-5	-	15	CASRPGQTSGNTIYF
TRBJ1-2	-	TRBV5-1	-	14	CASTLGGPNYGYTF
TRBJ1-1	-	TRBV19	TRBD1	13	CASRDREASEAFF
TRBJ2-2	few	TRBV9	-	15	CASSVGAVGTGELFF
TRBJ2-3	-	TRBV5-1	TRBD2	17	CASSLGAQAGGSDTQYF
TRBJ1-2	-	TRBV5-6	TRBD1	15	CASSTRGLGYYGYTF
TRBJ2-2	few	TRBV6-5	-	10	CASRTGELFF
TRBJ2-3	-	TRBV7-9	TRBD2	16	CASSPSSGGLLDTQYF
TRBJ1-2	-	TRBV6-2/TRBV6-3	TRBD1	18	CASSPLESGTGFPYGYTF
TRBJ2-1	-	TRBV29-1	-	11	CSVETGGEQFF
TRBJ2-6	-	TRBV9	-	12	CASSAIDKEVTF
TRBJ2-2	-	TRBV7-2	-	15	CASSLVGRSGGELFF
TRBJ2-1	-	TRBV7-2	TRBD1	15	CASSLVRTGSSEQFF
TRBJ1-2	-	TRBV4-2	-	14	CASSQATENYGYTF
TRBJ1-5	-	TRBV19	-	12	CASSQGPRTQHF
TRBJ1-1	-	TRBV5-1	-	14	CASSGLTGQSEAFF
TRBJ2-3	-	TRBV9	TRBD1	16	CASSVLGQGSTDTQYF
TRBJ1-2	-	TRBV9	-	13	CASSVAGAHGYTF
TRBJ1-4	-	TRBV2	-	13	CASSGTGDEKLFF
TRBJ1-1	few	TRBV30	-	13	CVVRQELNTEAFF
TRBJ1-2	few	TRBV7-8	TRBD1	14	CASSRDRRLEGYTF
TRBJ2-2	-	TRBV7-8	-	14	CASTLVQGTGELFF
TRBJ1-6	once	TRBV7-8	-	14	CASSLTWTESPLHF
TRBJ2-5	once	TRBV9	TRBD2	17	CASSVGFRAGGVEAQYF
TRBJ2-3	-	TRBV7-2	-	13	CASSLAGPDTQYF
TRBJ2-5	-	TRBV4-3	TRBD1	15	CASSRIPGGQETQYF
TRBJ2-1	-	TRBV4-3	TRBD1	16	CASSQTGQGWYNEQFF
TRBJ1-5	-	TRBV18	-	13	CASSTDRNQPQHF
TRBJ1-2	few	TRBV25-1	-	14	CASSSDRSYYGYTF
TRBJ2-5	-	TRBV20-1	TRBD2	15	CSASARGGGEETQYF
TRBJ1-3	-	TRBV4-2	-	17	CASSQDGRGHSGNTIYF
TRBJ2-2	-	TRBV12-3/TRBV12-4	-	12	CASRINTGELFF
TRBJ2-2	-	TRBV3-1/TRBV3-2	TRBD2	15	CASSHWTSGTGELFF
TRBJ2-3	-	TRBV5-1	TRBD2	15	CASSLTSGGTDTQYF
TRBJ2-1	-	TRBV7-3	TRBD2	15	CASSLVAGGGNEQFF
TRBJ2-3	-	TRBV5-1	TRBD2	21	CASSLDTWQRGAPTSTDTQYF
TRBJ2-1	-	TRBV30	TRBD2	16	CACIRRGGLPYNEQFF
TRBJ1-4	-	TRBV6-2/TRBV6-3	TRBD1	16	CASSYDQGAANEKLFF
TRBJ1-2	few	TRBV9	-	14	CASTPSEGLYGYTF
TRBJ2-5	-	TRBV24-1	TRBD1	13	CATSDLQKDRAYF
TRBJ2-2	few	TRBV5-1	-	15	CASSLQTLNTGELFF
TRBJ1-4	-	TRBV2	TRBD1	14	CATTQGDPNEKLFF
TRBJ1-5	-	TRBV6-2/TRBV6-3	TRBD1	16	CASSSGQGYSNQPQHF
TRBJ2-1	-	TRBV7-2	-	16	CASSRSGAPGSNEQFF
TRBJ1-1	few	TRBV7-3	-	13	CASSPRRNTEAFF
TRBJ1-4	-	TRBV6-5	-	13	CASTEPGGEKLFF
TRBJ2-2	few	TRBV7-9	-	14	CASSLVRPSGELFF
TRBJ1-1	-	TRBV29-1	-	13	CSHHRDGSTEAFF
TRBJ1-1	once	TRBV24-1	-	15	CATSDSSTGNTEAFF
TRBJ2-4	few	TRBV18	-	16	CASSPPQGLAKNIQYF
TRBJ2-1	few	TRBV7-9	-	14	CASSLEIDTSEQFF
TRBJ2-3	-	TRBV6-4	-	12	CAGYGGTDTQYF
TRBJ1-3	-	TRBV12-3/TRBV12-4	-	13	CASTPGVGNTIYF
TRBJ2-1	-	TRBV7-2	-	13	CASSVGSSNGQFF
TRBJ2-6	-	TRBV28	-	15	CASRYSGPGANVLTF